This T cell receptor (beta chain) stems from a study of T cell responses to AZD1222 COVID-19 vaccine. General study results and limits: Baseline antibody screening turned up just a handful of seropositive AZD1222 recipients. Repertoires were collected only later (after the peak T cell response had occurred). Compared with day 0, the breadth and depth of the Spike-specific TCR repertoire rose significantly after two doses of AZD1222.

Clones were sequenced by immunoSEQ multiplex PCR, and TCRdb holds only the in-frame ones, with some missing. The data hold 130,000 or so clones, with about 90% observed a single time. The V and J ends lost 0 bases and 5 bases respectively, with 15 bases between them. Looked up from germline, CDR1 is SGHRS and CDR2 is YFSETQ. The CDR3 consists of 15 residues. Regarding this clone: Its antigen is not known.

The sample consisted of peripheral blood, taken on day 0 of AZD1222 vaccination. The V and J genes are TRBV5-1 and TRBJ2-7, with D possibly being TRBD2 (7 bases). The receptor was isolated from an adult in good health. The CDR3 nucleotides read TGCGCCAGCAGCTTGGAAGGGGGGGCCTGGGACGAGCAGTACTTC. Translated, it gives CASSLEGGAWDEQYF.